This section outlines one T cell receptor beta chain sequence together with its context. The antigen is not known. Germline CDR1 MNHEY, CDR2 SMNVEV (reference sequence). CDR3 length equals 14 residues. Trimming cost V 10 bases and J 5 bases, with 17 bases left between them. This sample was taken from a study of T cell responses to AZD1222 COVID-19 vaccine. General study results and limits: Recipients of AZD1222 seropositive at baseline numbered only 5 to 7. There were repertoire samples only from the period after the peak T cell response.

Measured with immunoSEQ multiplex PCR; TCRdb has only the in-frame clones, and not every one. The sample records approximately 180,000 clones, 85% to 90% being singletons. The V gene is TRBV27, the J gene TRBJ2-2, with D possibly matching TRBD2 (6 bases). The sample here was peripheral blood, taken on day 0 of AZD1222 vaccination. The TCR comes from an adult in good health. CDR3 sequence: CATLPYGRTGELFF. The CDR3 bases are TGTGCCACCCTACCTTATGGGAGGACCGGGGAGCTGTTTTTT.